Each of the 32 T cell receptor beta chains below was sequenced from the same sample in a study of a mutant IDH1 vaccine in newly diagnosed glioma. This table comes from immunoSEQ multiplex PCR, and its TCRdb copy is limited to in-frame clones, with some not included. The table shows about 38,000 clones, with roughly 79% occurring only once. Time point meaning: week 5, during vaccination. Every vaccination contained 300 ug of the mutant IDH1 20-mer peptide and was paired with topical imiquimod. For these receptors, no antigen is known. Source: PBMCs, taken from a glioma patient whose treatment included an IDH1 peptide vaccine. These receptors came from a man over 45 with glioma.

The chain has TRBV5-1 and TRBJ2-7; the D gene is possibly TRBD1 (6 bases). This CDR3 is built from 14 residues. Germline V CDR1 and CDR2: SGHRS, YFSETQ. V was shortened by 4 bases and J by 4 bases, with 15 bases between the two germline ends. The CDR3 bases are TGCGCCAGCAGCCGTGACCTGACAGGTTACGAGCAGTACTTC. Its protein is CASSRDLTGYEQYF.

CDR3 nucleotide sequence: TGTGCCAGCAGTGTCCCGGGACAGGGGTTGACGAACATTCAGTACTTC. It specifies CASSVPGQGLTNIQYF. V is TRBV6-1 and J is TRBJ2-4; TRBD1 agrees at 10 bases. Losses at the gene ends were 4 bases for V and 7 bases for J; bases not matched to a gene: 10. Germline assignment: CDR1 MNHNS and CDR2 SASEGT. This CDR3 region has 16 residues.

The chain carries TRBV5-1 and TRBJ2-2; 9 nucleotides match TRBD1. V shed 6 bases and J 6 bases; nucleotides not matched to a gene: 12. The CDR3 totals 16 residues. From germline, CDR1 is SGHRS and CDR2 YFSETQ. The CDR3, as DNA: TGCGCCAGCAAGACGGACAGGGGTGGTTTTCCCGGGGAGCTGTTTTTT. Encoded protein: CASKTDRGGFPGELFF.

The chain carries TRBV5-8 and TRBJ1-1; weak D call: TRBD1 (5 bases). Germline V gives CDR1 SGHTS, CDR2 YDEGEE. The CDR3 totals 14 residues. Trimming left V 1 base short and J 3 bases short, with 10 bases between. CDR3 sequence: CASSLRTPYTEAFF. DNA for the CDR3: TGTGCCAGCAGCTTGAGGACACCTTACACTGAAGCTTTCTTT.

CDR3 coding DNA: TGTGCCATACGAACAGGGGGCTCCTACGAGCAGTACTTC. This gives the protein CAIRTGGSYEQYF. V is TRBV10-3 and J is TRBJ2-7, with 8 bases fitting TRBD1. The junction had 4 bases not matched to a gene; V was cut back by 9 bases and J by 0 bases. There are 13 residues in the CDR3. In germline, CDR1 is ENHRY, CDR2 SYGVKD.

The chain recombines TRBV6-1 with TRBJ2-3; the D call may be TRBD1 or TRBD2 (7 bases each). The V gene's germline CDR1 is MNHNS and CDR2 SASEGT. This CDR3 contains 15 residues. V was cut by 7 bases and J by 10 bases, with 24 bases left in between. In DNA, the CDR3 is TGTGCCAGCACGGGGGGCAGGGGGGAAAGAACGGCGCAGTATTTT. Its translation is CASTGGRGERTAQYF.

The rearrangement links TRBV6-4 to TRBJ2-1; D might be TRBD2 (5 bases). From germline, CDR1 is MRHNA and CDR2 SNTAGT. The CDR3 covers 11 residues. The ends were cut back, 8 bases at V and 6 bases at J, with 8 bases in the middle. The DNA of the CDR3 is TGTGCCAGCGGGGAGTTCAATGAGCAGTTCTTC. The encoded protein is CASGEFNEQFF.

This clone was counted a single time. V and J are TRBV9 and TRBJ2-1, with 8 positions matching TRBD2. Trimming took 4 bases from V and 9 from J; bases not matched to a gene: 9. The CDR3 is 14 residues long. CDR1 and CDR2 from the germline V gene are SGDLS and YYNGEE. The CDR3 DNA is TGTGCCAGCAGCCCCTCAACGGGACTAGTTGAGCAGTTCTTC. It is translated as CASSPSTGLVEQFF.

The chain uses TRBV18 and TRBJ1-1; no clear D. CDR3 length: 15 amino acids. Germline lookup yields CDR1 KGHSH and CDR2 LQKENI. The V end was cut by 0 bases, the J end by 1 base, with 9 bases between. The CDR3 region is CASSPPSSRNTEAFF. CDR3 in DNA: TGTGCCAGCTCACCACCCTCCTCCCGGAACACTGAAGCTTTCTTT.

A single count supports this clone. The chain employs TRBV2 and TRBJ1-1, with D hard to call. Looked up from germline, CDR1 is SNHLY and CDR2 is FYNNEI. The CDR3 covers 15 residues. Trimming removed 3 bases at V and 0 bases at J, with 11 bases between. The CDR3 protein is CASSEGWALNTEAFF. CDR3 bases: TGTGCCAGCAGTGAGGGGTGGGCTCTGAACACTGAAGCTTTCTTT.

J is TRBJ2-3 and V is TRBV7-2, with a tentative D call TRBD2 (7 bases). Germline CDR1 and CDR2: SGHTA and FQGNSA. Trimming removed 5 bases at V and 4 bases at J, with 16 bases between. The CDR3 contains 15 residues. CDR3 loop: CASSGRGGASDTQYF. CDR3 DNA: TGTGCCAGCAGCGGCCGAGGGGGGGCTTCAGATACGCAGTATTTT.

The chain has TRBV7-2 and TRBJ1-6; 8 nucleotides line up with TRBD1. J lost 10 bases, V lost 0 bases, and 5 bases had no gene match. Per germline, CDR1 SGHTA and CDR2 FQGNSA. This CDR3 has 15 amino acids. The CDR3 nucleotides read TGTGCCAGCAGCTTAGCAGGACAGGGACAATCACCCCTCCACTTT. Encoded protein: CASSLAGQGQSPLHF.

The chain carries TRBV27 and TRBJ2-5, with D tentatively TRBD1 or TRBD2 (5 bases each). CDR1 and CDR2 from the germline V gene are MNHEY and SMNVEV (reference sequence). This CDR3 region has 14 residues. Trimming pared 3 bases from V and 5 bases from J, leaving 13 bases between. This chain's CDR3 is CASSFHRDAETQYF. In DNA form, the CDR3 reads TGTGCCAGCAGTTTTCATAGGGACGCGGAGACCCAGTACTTC.

The chain's CDR3 is CATRGLETQYF. CDR3 DNA sequence: TGTGCCACCCGGGGACTTGAGACCCAGTACTTC. The chain uses TRBV15 and TRBJ2-5; TRBD2 might be the D (6 bases). The V end was cut by 8 bases, the J end by 5 bases, with 9 bases between. The CDR3 length is 11 residues. The germline CDR1 and CDR2 sequences are LNHNV and YYDKDF (reference sequence).

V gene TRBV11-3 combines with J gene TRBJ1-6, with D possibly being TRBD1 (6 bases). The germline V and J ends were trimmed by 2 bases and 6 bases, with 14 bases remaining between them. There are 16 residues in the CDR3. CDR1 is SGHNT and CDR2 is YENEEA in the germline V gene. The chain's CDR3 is CASSLYGGTTNSPLHF. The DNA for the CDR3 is TGTGCCAGCAGCTTATACGGCGGGACAACTAATTCACCCCTCCACTTT.

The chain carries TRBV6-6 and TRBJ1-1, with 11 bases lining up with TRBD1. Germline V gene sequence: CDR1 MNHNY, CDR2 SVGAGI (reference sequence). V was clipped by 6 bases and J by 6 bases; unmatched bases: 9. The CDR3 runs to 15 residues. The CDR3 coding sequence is TGTGCCAGCAGGGGGGACAGGGGGGCGGGCGCTGAAGCTTTCTTT. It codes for CASRGDRGAGAEAFF.

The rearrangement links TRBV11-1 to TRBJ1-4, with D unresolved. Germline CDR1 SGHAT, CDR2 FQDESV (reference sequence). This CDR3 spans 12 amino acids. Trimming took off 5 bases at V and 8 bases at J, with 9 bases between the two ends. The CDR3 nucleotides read TGTGCCAGCAGCGAGCGTCCCGAAAAACTGTTTTTT. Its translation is CASSERPEKLFF.

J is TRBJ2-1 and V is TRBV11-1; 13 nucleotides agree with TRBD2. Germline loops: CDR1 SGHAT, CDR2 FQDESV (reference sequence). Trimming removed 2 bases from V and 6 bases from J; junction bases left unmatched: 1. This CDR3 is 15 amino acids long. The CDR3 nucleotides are TGTGCCAGCAGCTTAACTAGCGGGGGGGCCAATGAGCAGTTCTTC. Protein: CASSLTSGGANEQFF.

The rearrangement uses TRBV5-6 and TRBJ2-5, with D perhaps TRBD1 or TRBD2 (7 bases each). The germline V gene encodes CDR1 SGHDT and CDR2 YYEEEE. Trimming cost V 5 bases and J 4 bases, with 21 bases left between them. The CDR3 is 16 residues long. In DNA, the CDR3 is TGTGCCAGCAGTACCGGGCAGGGGGGGCGCACAGAGACCCAGTACTTC. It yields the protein CASSTGQGGRTETQYF.

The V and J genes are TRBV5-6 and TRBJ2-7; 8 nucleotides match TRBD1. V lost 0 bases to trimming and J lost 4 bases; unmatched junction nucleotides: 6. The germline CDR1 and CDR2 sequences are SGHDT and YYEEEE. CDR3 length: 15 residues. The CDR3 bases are TGTGCCAGCAGCTTGGCCGGCAGGGGGCTTTACGAGCAGTACTTC. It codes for CASSLAGRGLYEQYF.

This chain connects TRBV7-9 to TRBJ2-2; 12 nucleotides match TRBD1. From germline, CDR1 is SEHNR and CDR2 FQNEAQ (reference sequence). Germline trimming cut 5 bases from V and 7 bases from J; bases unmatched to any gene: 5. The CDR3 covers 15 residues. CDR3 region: CASSLWDRGHGELFF. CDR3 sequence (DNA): TGTGCCAGCAGCCTGTGGGACAGGGGGCACGGGGAGCTGTTTTTT. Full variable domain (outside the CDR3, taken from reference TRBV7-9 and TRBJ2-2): DTGVSQNPRHKITKRGQNVTFRCDPISEHNRLYWYRQTLGQGPEFLTYFQNEAQLEKSRLLSDRFSAERPKGSFSTLEIQRTEQGDSAMYLCASSLWDRGHGELFFGEGSRLTVL.

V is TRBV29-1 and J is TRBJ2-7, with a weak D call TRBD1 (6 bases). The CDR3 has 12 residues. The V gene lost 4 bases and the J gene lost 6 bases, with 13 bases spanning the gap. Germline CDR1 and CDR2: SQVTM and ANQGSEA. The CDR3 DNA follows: TGCAGCGTTGGGACAGTGATCGGCGAGCAGTACTTC. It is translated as CSVGTVIGEQYF.

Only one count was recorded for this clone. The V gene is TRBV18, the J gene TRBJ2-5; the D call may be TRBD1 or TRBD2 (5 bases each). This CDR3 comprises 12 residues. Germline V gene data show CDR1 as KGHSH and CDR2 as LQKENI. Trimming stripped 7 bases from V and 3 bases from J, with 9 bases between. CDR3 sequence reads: CASLGREETQYF. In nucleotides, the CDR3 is TGTGCCAGCTTGGGGCGGGAAGAGACCCAGTACTTC.

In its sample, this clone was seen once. CDR3 amino acids: CASSLEGGSYEQYF. In nucleotides, the CDR3 is TGTGCCAGCAGCTTGGAAGGGGGCTCCTACGAGCAGTACTTC. V is TRBV5-4 and J is TRBJ2-7, with D perhaps matching TRBD1 (6 bases). CDR1 is SGHNT, CDR2 YYREEE, per germline (reference sequence). V lost 0 bases to trimming and J lost 0 bases, with 7 bases between them. There are 14 residues in the CDR3.

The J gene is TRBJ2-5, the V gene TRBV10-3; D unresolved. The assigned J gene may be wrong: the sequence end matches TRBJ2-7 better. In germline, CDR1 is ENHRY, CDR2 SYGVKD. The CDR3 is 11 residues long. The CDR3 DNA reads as TGTGCCATCAGTGAAGTGTACGAGCAGTACTTC. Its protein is CAISEVYEQYF.

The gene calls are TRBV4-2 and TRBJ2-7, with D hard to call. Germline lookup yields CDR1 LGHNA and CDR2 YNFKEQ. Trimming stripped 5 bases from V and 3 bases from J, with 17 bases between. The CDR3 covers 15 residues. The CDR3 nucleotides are TGTGCCAGCAGCACGCCCGCATACCAAGACTACGAGCAGTACTTC. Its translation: CASSTPAYQDYEQYF.

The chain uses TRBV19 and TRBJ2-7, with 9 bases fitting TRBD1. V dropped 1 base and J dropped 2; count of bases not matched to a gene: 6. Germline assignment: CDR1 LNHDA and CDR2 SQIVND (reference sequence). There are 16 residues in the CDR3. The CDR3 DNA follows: TGTGCCAGTAGTATAGGAGGGACAGGGAACCCCTACGAGCAGTACTTC. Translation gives CASSIGGTGNPYEQYF.

CDR3 sequence: CSGWKGTGELFF. For the CDR3, the DNA is TGCAGCGGATGGAAAGGGACCGGGGAGCTGTTTTTT. This rearrangement joins TRBV29-1 to TRBJ2-2; the D is unclear. CDR3 length equals 12 residues. Germline CDR1 SQVTM, CDR2 ANQGSEA. Trimming removed 7 bases from V and 5 bases from J, with 11 bases in between.

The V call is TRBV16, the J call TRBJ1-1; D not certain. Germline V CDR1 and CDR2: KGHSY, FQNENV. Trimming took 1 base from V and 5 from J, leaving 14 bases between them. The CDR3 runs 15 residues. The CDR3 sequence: CASSQFRELGTEAFF. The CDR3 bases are TGTGCCAGCAGCCAATTTAGGGAGCTGGGGACTGAAGCTTTCTTT. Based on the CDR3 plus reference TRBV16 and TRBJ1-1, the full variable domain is GEEVAQTPKHLVRGEGQKAKLYCAPIKGHSYVFWYQQVLKNEFKFLISFQNENVFDETGMPKERFSAKCLPNSPCSLEIQATKLEDSAVYFCASSQFRELGTEAFFGQGTRLTVV.

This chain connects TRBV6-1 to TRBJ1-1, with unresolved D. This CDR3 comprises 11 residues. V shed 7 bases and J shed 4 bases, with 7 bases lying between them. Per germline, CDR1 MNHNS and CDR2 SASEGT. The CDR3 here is CASTLFTEAFF. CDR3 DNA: TGTGCCAGCACCCTGTTCACTGAAGCTTTCTTT.

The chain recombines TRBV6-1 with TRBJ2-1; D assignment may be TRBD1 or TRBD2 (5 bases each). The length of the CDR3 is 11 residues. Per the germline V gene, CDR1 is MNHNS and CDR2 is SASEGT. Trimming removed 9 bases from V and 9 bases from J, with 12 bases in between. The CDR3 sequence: CARGEQGEQFF. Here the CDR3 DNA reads TGTGCCAGAGGGGAGCAAGGTGAGCAGTTCTTC.

In DNA, the CDR3 is TGTGCCAGCAGTTTGGGGGGCTCCTCATCCTACGAGCAGTACTTC. Translating it yields CASSLGGSSSYEQYF. V and J are TRBV28 and TRBJ2-7; D possibly matches TRBD1 or TRBD2 (6 bases each). CDR1 and CDR2 from the germline V gene are MDHEN and SYDVKM. V lost 3 bases to trimming and J lost 1 base, with 13 bases between them. CDR3 length: 15 amino acids.